This T cell receptor (beta chain) originates from a study of blood T cells in healthy people across ages. Findings of the study overall: There were more naive CD4+ cells and higher diversity in long-lived donors than in aged donors. Older age coincided with a roughly linear decline in TCR beta diversity per million T cells.

Notes on this clonotype: Its target is not known.

It was with a sample-barcoded 5' primer and a J-beta primer mix that a second PCR of about 6 to 12 cycles was run. Each CDR3 protein gets one entry after TCRdb re-called the 5' RACE reads with MiXCR. The table has about 1.5 million distinct CDR3 sequences, approximately 39% seen once. Germline V lookup: CDR1 PRHDT, CDR2 FYEKMQ (reference sequence). V lost 5 bases and J 7 bases, leaving 18 bases between the germline ends. The CDR3 length is 15 residues. Sequences were obtained from blood. The chain is built from TRBV13 and TRBJ2-1, with D possibly being TRBD2 (5 bases). The TCR comes from a young woman in good health. In nucleotides, the CDR3 is TGTGCCAGCAGCCTCGGGGATCCTCCTAGAAATGAGCAGTTCTTC. It specifies CASSLGDPPRNEQFF.